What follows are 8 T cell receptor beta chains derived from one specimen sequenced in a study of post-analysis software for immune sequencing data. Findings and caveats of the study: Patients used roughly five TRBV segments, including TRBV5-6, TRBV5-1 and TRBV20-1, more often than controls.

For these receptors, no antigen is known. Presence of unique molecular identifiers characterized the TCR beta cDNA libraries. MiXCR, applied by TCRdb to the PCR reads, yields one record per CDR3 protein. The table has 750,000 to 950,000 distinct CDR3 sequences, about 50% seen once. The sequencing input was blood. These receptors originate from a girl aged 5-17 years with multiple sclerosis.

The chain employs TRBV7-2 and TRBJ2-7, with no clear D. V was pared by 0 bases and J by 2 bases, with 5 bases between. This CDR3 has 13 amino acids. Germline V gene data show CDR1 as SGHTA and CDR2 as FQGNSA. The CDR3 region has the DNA TGTGCCAGCAGCTTAGCCAGGACCTACGAGCAGTACTTC. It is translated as CASSLARTYEQYF.

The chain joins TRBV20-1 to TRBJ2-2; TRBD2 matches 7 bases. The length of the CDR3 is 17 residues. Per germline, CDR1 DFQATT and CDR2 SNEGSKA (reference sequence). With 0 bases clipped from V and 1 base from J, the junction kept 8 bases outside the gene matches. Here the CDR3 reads CSARDILASGNTGELFF. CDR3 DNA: TGCAGTGCTAGAGATATCCTTGCTAGCGGGAACACCGGGGAGCTGTTTTTT.

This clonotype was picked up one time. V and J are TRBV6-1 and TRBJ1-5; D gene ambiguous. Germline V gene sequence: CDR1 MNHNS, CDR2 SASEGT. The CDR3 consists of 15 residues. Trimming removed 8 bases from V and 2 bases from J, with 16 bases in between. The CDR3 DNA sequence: TGTGCCAGCCTCGCGGTTGCCGGAGGCAATCAGCCCCAGCATTTT. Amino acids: CASLAVAGGNQPQHF.

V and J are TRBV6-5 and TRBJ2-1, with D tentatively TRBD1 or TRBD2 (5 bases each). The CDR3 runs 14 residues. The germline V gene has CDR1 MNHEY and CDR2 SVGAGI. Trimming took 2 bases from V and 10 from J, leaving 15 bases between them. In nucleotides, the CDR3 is TGTGCCAGCAGTTACCGGGGCGTTGGTATAGAGCAGTTCTTC. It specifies CASSYRGVGIEQFF.

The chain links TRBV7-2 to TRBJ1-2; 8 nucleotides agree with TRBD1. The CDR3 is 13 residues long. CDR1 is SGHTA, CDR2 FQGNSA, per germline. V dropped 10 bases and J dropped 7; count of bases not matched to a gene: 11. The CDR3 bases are TGTGCCACCAGTTTGGACAGGGTCTTTGGCTACACCTTC. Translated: CATSLDRVFGYTF.

DNA for the CDR3: TGCAGTGCTAGCGGGGGGGTACCCTACGAGCAGTACTTC. It translates to CSASGGVPYEQYF. This sequence joins TRBV20-1 and TRBJ2-7; 8 positions agree with TRBD2. V shed 3 bases and J 2 bases; nucleotides not matched to a gene: 3. Germline lookup yields CDR1 DFQATT and CDR2 SNEGSKA (reference sequence). This CDR3 is 13 amino acids long.

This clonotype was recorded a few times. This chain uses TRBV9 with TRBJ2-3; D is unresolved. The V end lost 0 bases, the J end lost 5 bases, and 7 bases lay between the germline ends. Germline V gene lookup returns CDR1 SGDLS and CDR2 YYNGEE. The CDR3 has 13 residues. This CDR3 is CASSVGQRDTQYF. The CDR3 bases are TGTGCCAGCAGCGTAGGCCAGCGAGATACGCAGTATTTT.

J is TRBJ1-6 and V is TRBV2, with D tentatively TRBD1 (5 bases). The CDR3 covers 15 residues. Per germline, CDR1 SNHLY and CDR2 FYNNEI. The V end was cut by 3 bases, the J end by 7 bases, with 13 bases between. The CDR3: CASSDSSGYNSPLHF. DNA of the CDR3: TGTGCCAGCAGTGATTCCTCAGGGTACAATTCACCCCTCCACTTT.